This T cell receptor beta chain was captured by sequencing in a study of blood T cell repertoires in COVID-19. About the study: Specimens from acute and convalescent COVID-19 originated in the United States, Italy and Spain.

Original processing notes: It was from reference gene primer amplification that nucleated cell counts were estimated. Clones were read by immunoSEQ multiplex PCR, and TCRdb kept only the in-frame ones, dropping some. The V and J calls and clone size come from that table; D and trimming were worked out from the DNA. Of tens of thousands of clones in the sample, about nine tenths were seen once. The CDR3 covers 15 residues. Germline V gene data show CDR1 as MNHEY and CDR2 as SVGAGI. The V segment lost 2 bases and the J segment 1 base; nucleotides outside the gene matches: 5. This chain joins TRBV6-5 and TRBJ2-7, with TRBD1 matching over 7 bases. The source of this sequence is a man between 60 and 75 years old with active COVID-19. The sample taken for sequencing was peripheral blood. The DNA of the CDR3 is TGTGCCAGCAGTTACGCGAGGGGGCGATCCTACGAGCAGTACTTC. Protein sequence: CASSYARGRSYEQYF.